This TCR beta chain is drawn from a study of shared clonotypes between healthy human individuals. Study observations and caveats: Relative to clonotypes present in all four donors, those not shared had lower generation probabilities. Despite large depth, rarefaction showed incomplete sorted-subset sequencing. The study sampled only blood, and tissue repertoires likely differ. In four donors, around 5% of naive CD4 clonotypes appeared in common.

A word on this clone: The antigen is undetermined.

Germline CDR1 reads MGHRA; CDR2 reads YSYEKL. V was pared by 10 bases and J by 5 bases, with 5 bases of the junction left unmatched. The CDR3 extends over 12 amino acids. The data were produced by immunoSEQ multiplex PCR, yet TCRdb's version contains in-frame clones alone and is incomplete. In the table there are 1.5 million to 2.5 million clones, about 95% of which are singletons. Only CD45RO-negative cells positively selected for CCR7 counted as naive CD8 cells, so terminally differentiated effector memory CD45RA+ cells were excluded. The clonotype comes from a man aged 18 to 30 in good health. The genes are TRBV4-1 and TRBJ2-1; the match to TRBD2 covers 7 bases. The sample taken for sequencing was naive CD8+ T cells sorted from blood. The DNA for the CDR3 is TGCGCCACAGAGGGACTACACAATGAGCAGTTCTTC. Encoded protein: CATEGLHNEQFF.